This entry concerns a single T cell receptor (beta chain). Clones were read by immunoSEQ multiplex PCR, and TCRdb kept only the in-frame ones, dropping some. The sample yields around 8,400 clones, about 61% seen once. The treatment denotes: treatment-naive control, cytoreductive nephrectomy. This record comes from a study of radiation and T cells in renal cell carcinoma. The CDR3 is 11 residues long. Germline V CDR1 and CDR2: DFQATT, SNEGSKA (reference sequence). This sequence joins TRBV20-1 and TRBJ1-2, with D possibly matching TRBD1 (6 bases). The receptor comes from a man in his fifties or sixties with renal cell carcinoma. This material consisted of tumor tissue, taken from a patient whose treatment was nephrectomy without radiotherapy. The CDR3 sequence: CSGTGLFGYTF. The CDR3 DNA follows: TGCAGCGGTACAGGGTTGTTTGGCTACACCTTC.